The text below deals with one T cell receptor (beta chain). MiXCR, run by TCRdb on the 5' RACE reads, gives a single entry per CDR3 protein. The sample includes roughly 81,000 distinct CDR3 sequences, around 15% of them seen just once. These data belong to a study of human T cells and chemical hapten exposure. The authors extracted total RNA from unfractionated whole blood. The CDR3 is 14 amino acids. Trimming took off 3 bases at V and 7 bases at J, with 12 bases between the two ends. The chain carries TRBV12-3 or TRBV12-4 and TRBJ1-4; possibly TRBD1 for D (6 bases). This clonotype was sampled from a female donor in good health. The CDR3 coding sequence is TGTGCCAGCAGTTTGGAGGGGGAGGTTGAAAAACTGTTTTTT. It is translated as CASSLEGEVEKLFF.